The clone carrying this T cell receptor beta chain has only one observation. Its antigen is unidentified. These data are taken from a study of cytomegalovirus exposure and HLA in healthy donors. Study-level findings and limits: Follow-up analysis later connected one missense variant in DCLRE1C with trimming of TCR beta V- and J-genes. The records held CMV serostatus as the only immune exposure information. Highly shared sequence variants in one cluster were likely a sequencing artifact.

The primer mix had 60 Vbeta and 13 Jbeta primers. Measured with immunoSEQ multiplex PCR; TCRdb has only the in-frame clones, and not every one. There are 140,000 to 150,000 clones in the sample; 65% to 85% occur only once, and over 6% lies in the top ten. The CDR3 loop spans 16 amino acids. The germline V gene has CDR1 SEHNR and CDR2 FQNEAQ (reference sequence). V dropped 4 bases and J dropped 4 bases, with 17 bases sitting between them. This sequence was found in a man younger than 40 in good health and CMV-seronegative. The chain carries TRBV7-9 and TRBJ1-3, with D tentatively TRBD1 (5 bases). The sequencing input was PBMCs. The DNA for the CDR3 is TGTGCCAGCAGCTCCAATCGGGGGACGTCCGGAAACACCATATATTTT. It translates to CASSSNRGTSGNTIYF. Variable domain in full (rest from reference TRBV7-9 and TRBJ1-3): DTGVSQNPRHKITKRGQNVTFRCDPISEHNRLYWYRQTLGQGPEFLTYFQNEAQLEKSRLLSDRFSAERPKGSFSTLEIQRTEQGDSAMYLCASSSNRGTSGNTIYFGEGSWLTVV.